This TCR beta chain was captured by sequencing in a study of blood T cell repertoires in COVID-19. The data were produced by immunoSEQ multiplex PCR, yet TCRdb's version contains in-frame clones alone and is incomplete. The data hold more than 85,000 clones, with 90% to 95% observed a single time. V lost 1 base and J 4 bases, leaving 13 bases between the germline ends. Germline CDR1 and CDR2: MGHRA and YSYEKL. The CDR3 loop spans 15 amino acids. The receptor comes from a man aged 60 to 75 with acute or convalescent COVID-19. Sequenced input: peripheral blood. The chain has TRBV4-1 and TRBJ1-2, with D maybe TRBD1 (6 bases). For the CDR3, the DNA is TGCGCCAGCAGCCAAGTCACGGGGGGCGTCTATGGCTACACCTTC. Translation: CASSQVTGGVYGYTF.